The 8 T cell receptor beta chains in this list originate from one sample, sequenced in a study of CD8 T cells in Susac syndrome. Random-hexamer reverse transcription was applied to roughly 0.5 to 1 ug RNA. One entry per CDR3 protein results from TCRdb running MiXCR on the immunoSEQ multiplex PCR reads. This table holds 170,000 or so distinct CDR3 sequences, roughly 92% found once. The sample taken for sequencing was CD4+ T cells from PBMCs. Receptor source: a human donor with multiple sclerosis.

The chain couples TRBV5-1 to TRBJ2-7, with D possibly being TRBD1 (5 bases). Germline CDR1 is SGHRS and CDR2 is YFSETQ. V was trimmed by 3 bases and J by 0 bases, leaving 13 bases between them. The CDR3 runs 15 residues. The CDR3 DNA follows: TGCGCCAGCAGCTCACTACAGGCCAGCTCCTACGAGCAGTACTTC. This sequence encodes CASSSLQASSYEQYF.

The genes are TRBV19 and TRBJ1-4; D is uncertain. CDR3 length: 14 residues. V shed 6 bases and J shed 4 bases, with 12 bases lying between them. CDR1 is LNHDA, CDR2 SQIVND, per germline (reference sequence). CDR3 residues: CASSRTLHNEKLFF. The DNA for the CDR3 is TGTGCCAGTAGCAGGACGCTTCATAATGAAAAACTGTTTTTT. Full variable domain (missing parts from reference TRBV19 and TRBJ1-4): DGGITQSPKYLFRKEGQNVTLSCEQNLNHDAMYWYRQDPGQGLRLIYYSQIVNDFQKGDIAEGYSVSREKKESFPLTVTSAQKNPTAFYLCASSRTLHNEKLFFGSGTQLSVL.

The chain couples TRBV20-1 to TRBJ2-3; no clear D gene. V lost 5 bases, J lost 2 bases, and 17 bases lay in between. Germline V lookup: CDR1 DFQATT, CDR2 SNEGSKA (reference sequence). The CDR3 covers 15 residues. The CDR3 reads CSASPLLDVTDTQYF. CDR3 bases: TGCAGTGCTTCACCGCTGTTGGACGTCACAGATACGCAGTATTTT.

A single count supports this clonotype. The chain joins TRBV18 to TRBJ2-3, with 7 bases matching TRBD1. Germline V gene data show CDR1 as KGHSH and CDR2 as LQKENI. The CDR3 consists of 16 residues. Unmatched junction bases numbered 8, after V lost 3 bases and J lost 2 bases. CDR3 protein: CASSPLPDRHTDTQYF. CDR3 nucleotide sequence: TGTGCCAGCTCACCCCTTCCGGACAGGCACACAGATACGCAGTATTTT.

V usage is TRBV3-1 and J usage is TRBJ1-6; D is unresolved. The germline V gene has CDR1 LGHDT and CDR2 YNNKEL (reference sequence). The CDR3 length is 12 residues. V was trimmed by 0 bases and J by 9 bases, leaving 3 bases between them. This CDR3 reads CASSQEASPLHF. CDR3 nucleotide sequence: TGTGCCAGCAGCCAAGAAGCTTCACCCCTCCACTTT.

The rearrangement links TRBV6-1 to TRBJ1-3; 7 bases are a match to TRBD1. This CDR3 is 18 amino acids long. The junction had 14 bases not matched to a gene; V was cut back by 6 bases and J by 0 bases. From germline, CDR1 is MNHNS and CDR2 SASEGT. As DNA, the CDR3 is TGTGCCAGCAGCCGTGGGTCCGGCAGGGGGTACTCTGGAAACACCATATATTTT. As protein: CASSRGSGRGYSGNTIYF.

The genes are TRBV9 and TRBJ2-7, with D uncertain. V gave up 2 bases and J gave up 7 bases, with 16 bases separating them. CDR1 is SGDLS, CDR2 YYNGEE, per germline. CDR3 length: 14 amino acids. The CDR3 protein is CASSVAVGRGEQYF. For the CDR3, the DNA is TGTGCCAGCAGCGTTGCGGTTGGACGTGGGGAGCAGTACTTC.

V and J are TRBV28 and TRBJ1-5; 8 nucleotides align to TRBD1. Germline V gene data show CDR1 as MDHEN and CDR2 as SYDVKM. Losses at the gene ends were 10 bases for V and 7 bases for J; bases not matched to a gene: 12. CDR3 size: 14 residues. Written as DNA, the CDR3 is TGTGCCACCAGGGGAGGACAGGGAAGACAGCCCCAGCATTTT. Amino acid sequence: CATRGGQGRQPQHF.